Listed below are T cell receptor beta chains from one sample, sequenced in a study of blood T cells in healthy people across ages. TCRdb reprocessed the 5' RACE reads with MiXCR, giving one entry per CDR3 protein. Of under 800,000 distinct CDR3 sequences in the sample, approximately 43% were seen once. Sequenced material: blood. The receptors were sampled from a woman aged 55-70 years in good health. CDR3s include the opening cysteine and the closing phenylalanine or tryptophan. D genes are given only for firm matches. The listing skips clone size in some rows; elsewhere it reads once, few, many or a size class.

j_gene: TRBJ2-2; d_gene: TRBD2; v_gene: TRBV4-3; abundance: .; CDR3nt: TGCGCCAGCAGCCTGGGACTAGCGGGGGACGTCACCGGGGAGCTGTTTTTT; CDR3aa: CASSLGLAGDVTGELFF
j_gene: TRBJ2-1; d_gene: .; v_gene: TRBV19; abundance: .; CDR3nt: TGTGCCAGTAGTAGATATTCGGCCGAGCGGACCAATGAGCAGTTCTTC; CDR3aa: CASSRYSAERTNEQFF
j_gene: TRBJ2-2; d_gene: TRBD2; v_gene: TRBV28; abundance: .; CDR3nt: TGTGCCAGCAGACCCGGACTAGCGGGAGGAATCACCGGGGAGCTGTTTTTT; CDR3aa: CASRPGLAGGITGELFF
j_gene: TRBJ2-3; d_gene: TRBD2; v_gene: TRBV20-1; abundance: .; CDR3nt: TGCAGTGCAAAGGACAGGTTTCGGACTAGCGGGAGGGGGACAGATACGCAGTATTTT; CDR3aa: CSAKDRFRTSGRGTDTQYF
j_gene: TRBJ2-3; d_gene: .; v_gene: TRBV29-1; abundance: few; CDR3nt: TGCAGCGTTGGGGCAGGAAGCACAGATACGCAGTATTTT; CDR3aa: CSVGAGSTDTQYF
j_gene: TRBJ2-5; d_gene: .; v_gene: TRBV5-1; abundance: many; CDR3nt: TGCGCCAGCAGCTTGGCTTTTTCGTCGGGCGAGACCCAGTACTTC; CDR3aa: CASSLAFSSGETQYF
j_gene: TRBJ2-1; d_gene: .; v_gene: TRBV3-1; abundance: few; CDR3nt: TGTGCCAGCAGCCCAACCACTTACAATGAGCAGTTCTTC; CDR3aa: CASSPTTYNEQFF
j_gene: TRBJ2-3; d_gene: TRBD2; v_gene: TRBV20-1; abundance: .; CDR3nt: TGCAGTGCTAGGTCGCTAGCGGGGTCTAGCACAGATACGCAGTATTTT; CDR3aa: CSARSLAGSSTDTQYF
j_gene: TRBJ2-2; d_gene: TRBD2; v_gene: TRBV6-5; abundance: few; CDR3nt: TGTGCCAGCAGTTCCGTAGCGGGAGGAACCGGGGAGCTGTTTTTT; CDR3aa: CASSSVAGGTGELFF
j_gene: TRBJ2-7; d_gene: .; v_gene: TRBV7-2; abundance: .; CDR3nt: TGTGCCAGCAGCTCAACCCCGTTTGGCGAGCAGTACTTC; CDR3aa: CASSSTPFGEQYF
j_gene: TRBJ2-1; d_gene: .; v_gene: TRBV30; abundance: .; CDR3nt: TGTGCCTGGAGTGTACGTTCCTGGGGAATAGACAATGAGCAGTTCTTC; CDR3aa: CAWSVRSWGIDNEQFF
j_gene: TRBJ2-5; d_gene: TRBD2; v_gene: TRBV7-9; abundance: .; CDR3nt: TGTGCCAGCAGCCGTATACTAGCGGGAGAAATCGGCGAGACCCAGTACTTC; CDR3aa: CASSRILAGEIGETQYF
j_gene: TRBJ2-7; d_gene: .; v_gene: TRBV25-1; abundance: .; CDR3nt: TGTGCCGCAGGGAGCTCCTACGAGCAGTACTTC; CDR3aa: CAAGSSYEQYF
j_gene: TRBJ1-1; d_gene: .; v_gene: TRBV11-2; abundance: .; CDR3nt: TGTGCCAGCACCGGGATGAACTCCGCCACTGAAGCTTTCTTT; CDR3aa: CASTGMNSATEAFF